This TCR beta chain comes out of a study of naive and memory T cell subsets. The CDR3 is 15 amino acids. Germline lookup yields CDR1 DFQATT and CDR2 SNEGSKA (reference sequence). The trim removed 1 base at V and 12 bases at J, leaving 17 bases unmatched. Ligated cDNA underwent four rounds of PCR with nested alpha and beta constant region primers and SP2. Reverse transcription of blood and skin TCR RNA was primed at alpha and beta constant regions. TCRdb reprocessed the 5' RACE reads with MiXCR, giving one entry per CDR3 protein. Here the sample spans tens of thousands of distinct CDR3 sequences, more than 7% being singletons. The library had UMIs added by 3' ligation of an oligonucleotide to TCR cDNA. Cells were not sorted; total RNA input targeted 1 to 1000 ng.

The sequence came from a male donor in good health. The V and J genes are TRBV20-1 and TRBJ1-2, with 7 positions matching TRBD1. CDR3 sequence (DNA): TGCAGTGCTAGAGTCCCCCAACTCGACAGGGCCCCCGACACCTTC. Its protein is CSARVPQLDRAPDTF.